Given below is one T cell receptor (beta chain) in context. Germline-derived CDR1 and CDR2 are SGHRS and YFSETQ. CDR3 length equals 17 residues. V gave up 3 bases and J gave up 2 bases; unmatched junction bases: 6. This sample is part of a study of cytomegalovirus exposure and HLA in healthy donors. About the research overall: About 84% of 300 to 450 genotyped donors fell in the Caucasian-associated ancestry cluster.

The PCR contained 60 Vbeta and 13 Jbeta primers. Original handling: A later analysis tallied some 84 million unique TCR beta chains, about 12 million of them shared. Sequenced by immunoSEQ multiplex PCR; TCRdb stores in-frame clones only, minus some. The V and J calls and clone size are taken from that table; D and trimming were inferred from the DNA. The specimen's table records around 140,000 clones. The material sequenced was PBMCs. The sequence came from a woman aged 40 to 49 in good health and CMV-seropositive. The chain combines TRBV5-1 with TRBJ2-6; 9 bases map to TRBD2. The CDR3 DNA reads as TGCGCCAGCAGCTCGATCGGCGGGAGGGCTGGGGCCAACGTCCTGACTTTC. Translation: CASSSIGGRAGANVLTF.